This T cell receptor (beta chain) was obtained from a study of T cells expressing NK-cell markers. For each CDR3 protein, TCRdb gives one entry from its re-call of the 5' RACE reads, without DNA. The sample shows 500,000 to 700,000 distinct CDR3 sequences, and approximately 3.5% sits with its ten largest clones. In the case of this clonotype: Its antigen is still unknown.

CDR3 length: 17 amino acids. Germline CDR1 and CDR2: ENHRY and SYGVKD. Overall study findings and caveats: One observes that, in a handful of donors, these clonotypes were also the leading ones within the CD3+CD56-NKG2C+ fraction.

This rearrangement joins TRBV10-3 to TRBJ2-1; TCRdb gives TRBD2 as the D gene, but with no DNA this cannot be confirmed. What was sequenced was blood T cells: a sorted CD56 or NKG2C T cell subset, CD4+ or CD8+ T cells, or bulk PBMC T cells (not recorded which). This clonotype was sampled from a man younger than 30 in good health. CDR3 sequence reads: CAISDRDSGRARNEQFF.